This entry features one T cell receptor (beta chain) sequence. The sample comes from a study of cytomegalovirus exposure and HLA in healthy donors. The table came from immunoSEQ multiplex PCR; TCRdb's copy has only in-frame clones and leaves some out. Of approximately 65,000 clones in the sample, about 94% were seen once. This CDR3 spans 12 amino acids. V dropped 4 bases and J dropped 6; count of bases not matched to a gene: 2. Germline loops: CDR1 SNHLY, CDR2 FYNNEI. Sequencing used PBMCs. This chain connects TRBV2 to TRBJ2-7, with TRBD1 identical over 8 bases. The sequence was collected from a woman aged 18-30 years in good health and CMV-seronegative. CDR3 DNA sequence: TGTGCCAGCAGTGCAGGGGGCCGCGAGCAGTACTTC. Protein product: CASSAGGREQYF.